This T cell receptor (beta chain) was identified during a study of spatial heterogeneity in lung cancer. Time point here: sample taken at primary tumor resection. Unsorted samples of tumor, nontumor lung or frozen PBMC had their whole RNA sequenced. This clonotype occurred many times. TCRdb reprocessed the 5' RACE reads via MiXCR and lists one record per CDR3 protein. This table holds about 23,000 distinct CDR3 sequences, approximately 3% found once. Sample: PBMCs, taken at surgery. This TCR derives from a female donor with early-stage non-small cell lung cancer.

As DNA, the CDR3 is TGTGCCAGCAGTGAAAGGGGGACAGGGGGATATAACTATGGCTACACCTTC. This gives the protein CASSERGTGGYNYGYTF. J is TRBJ1-2 and V is TRBV6-1; 11 positions match TRBD1. The V gene end was trimmed by 2 bases and the J gene end by 1 base; junction bases not matched to a gene: 6. The CDR3 loop spans 17 amino acids. CDR1 MNHNS and CDR2 SASEGT come from the germline V gene.